This TCR beta chain was recorded in a study of cytotoxic CD8 clonotypes in ibrutinib-treated CLL. Study overall: On average, each sample had about 250,000 productive templates and under 95,000 productive rearrangements. General study results and limits: Pretreatment clonality was elevated relative to age-matched healthy donors and paralleled circulating CD8+ T-cell counts.

For this clone: The antigen is not known.

Repertoires were generated with immunoSEQ multiplex PCR, while TCRdb's copy carries only in-frame clones and drops some. Of roughly 180,000 clones in the sample, under 90% were seen once. Trimming at V came to 0 bases and at J to 3 bases, leaving 2 bases not matched to a gene. Germline CDR1 reads SGHKS; CDR2 reads YYEKEE (reference sequence). The CDR3 spans 16 residues. The J gene is TRBJ2-5, the V gene TRBV5-5, with TRBD2 matching over 13 bases. Here the sequenced sample was PBMCs, taken after 24 months of ibrutinib treatment. The sequence came from a human donor with chronic lymphocytic leukemia. CDR3 region: CASSLGGTSGKETQYF. DNA of the CDR3: TGTGCCAGCAGCTTGGGTGGGACTAGCGGGAAAGAGACCCAGTACTTC.